The 10 T cell receptor beta chains below were found in one sample sequenced in a study of identical twins. TCRdb re-derived calls from the 5' RACE reads in MiXCR, one entry per CDR3 protein. Here the sample spans more than 200,000 distinct CDR3 sequences, roughly 9.4% being singletons. Sequenced: memory (CD45RO+) T cells sorted from blood. Every receptor here comes from a woman under 30 in good health.

This sequence joins TRBV3-1 and TRBJ1-2; TRBD1 might be the D (6 bases). This CDR3 has 12 amino acids. The V end lost 4 bases, the J end lost 8 bases, and 11 bases lay between the germline ends. Germline V gene lookup returns CDR1 LGHDT and CDR2 YNNKEL (reference sequence). CDR3 region: CASSLRQEGYTF. For the CDR3, the DNA is TGTGCCAGCAGCCTACGACAGGAAGGCTACACCTTC.

This clonotype was seen more than once but under ten times. The chain employs TRBV5-4 and TRBJ2-1; TRBD2 is a possible D gene (5 bases). The V end was cut by 0 bases, the J end by 8 bases, with 12 bases between. CDR3 length equals 14 residues. From germline, CDR1 is SGHNT and CDR2 YYREEE (reference sequence). The CDR3 sequence is CASSLAHLGDEQFF. The CDR3 coding sequence is TGTGCCAGCAGCTTGGCCCACCTGGGAGATGAGCAGTTCTTC.

This clonotype was recorded a few times. The chain recombines TRBV6-5 with TRBJ1-2; tentative D call: TRBD1 (6 bases). The CDR3 loop spans 12 amino acids. The V gene lost 6 bases and the J gene lost 5 bases, with 10 bases spanning the gap. Germline assignment: CDR1 MNHEY and CDR2 SVGAGI. CDR3 sequence (DNA): TGTGCCAGCAGGCAGGGGTGGTATGGCTACACCTTC. The encoded protein is CASRQGWYGYTF.

This clonotype was counted between two and nine times. CDR3: CASSLRASGRGGELFF. The CDR3 DNA reads as TGTGCCAGCAGCTTACGGGCTAGCGGGAGGGGCGGGGAGCTGTTTTTT. The chain has TRBV11-2 and TRBJ2-2, with TRBD2 identical over 12 bases. CDR3 size: 16 residues. The junction had 5 bases not matched to a gene; V was cut back by 2 bases and J by 7 bases. Germline V CDR1 and CDR2: SGHAT, FQNNGV. The whole variable domain, remainder taken from reference TRBV11-2 and TRBJ2-2, is EAGVAQSPRYKIIEKRQSVAFWCNPISGHATLYWYQQILGQGPKLLIQFQNNGVVDDSQLPKDRFSAERLKGVDSTLKIQPAKLEDSAVYLCASSLRASGRGGELFFGEGSRLTVL.

This sequence joins TRBV5-1 and TRBJ2-2, with no clear D. Trimming removed 4 bases at V and 0 bases at J, with 7 bases between. This CDR3 contains 14 residues. CDR1 and CDR2 (germline): SGHRS, YFSETQ. The CDR3 DNA follows: TGCGCCAGCAGCACCACTCCGAACACCGGGGAGCTGTTTTTT. Protein product: CASSTTPNTGELFF. The full variable domain, completed using reference TRBV5-1 and TRBJ2-2, is KAGVTQTPRYLIKTRGQQVTLSCSPISGHRSVSWYQQTPGQGLQFLFEYFSETQRNKGNFPGRFSGRQFSNSRSEMNVSTLELGDSALYLCASSTTPNTGELFFGEGSRLTVL.

There are a few counts of this clonotype. The chain has TRBV20-1 and TRBJ2-1; D is unresolved. In germline, CDR1 is DFQATT, CDR2 SNEGSKA (reference sequence). The CDR3 totals 12 residues. Trimming took 0 bases from V and 12 from J, leaving 12 bases between them. In DNA form, the CDR3 reads TGCAGTGCTAGAGATCAGTGGGTCGTGCAGTTCTTC. Its translation: CSARDQWVVQFF.

In its sample, this clonotype was seen many times. This chain connects TRBV20-1 to TRBJ1-2; D might be TRBD1 (6 bases). Germline values: CDR1 DFQATT, CDR2 SNEGSKA (reference sequence). The CDR3 is 12 amino acids. The CDR3 DNA is TGCCTTTGGACAGTAGCTAACTATGGCTACACCTTC. Its translation: CLWTVANYGYTF.

CDR3 bases: TGCAGTGCTAGTATCCCCGACAGTAACTATGGCTACACCTTC. The encoded protein is CSASIPDSNYGYTF. The genes are TRBV20-1 and TRBJ1-2, with D possibly being TRBD1 (5 bases). CDR3 length equals 14 residues. Germline V gives CDR1 DFQATT, CDR2 SNEGSKA (reference sequence). V lost 3 bases and J lost 1, with 12 bases in between.

The rearrangement joins TRBV3-1 to TRBJ2-5; D is unresolved. CDR3 length: 15 residues. Germline CDR1 is LGHDT and CDR2 is YNNKEL (reference sequence). Trimming shortened V by 8 bases and J by 0 bases, and 16 bases separated the two germline ends. CDR3 loop: CASCPGPFYQETQYF. The CDR3 DNA sequence: TGTGCCAGCTGCCCAGGACCCTTCTACCAAGAGACCCAGTACTTC.

The rearrangement uses TRBV6-2 or TRBV6-3 and TRBJ1-5; TRBD1 agrees at 9 bases. CDR1 is MNHEY, CDR2 SVGEGT, per germline. The CDR3 runs 16 residues. V lost 2 bases, J lost 2 bases, and 4 bases stayed unmatched. CDR3 in DNA: TGTGCCAGCAGTTACCTCCGGACAGGGGGCAATCAGCCCCAGCATTTT. Amino acids: CASSYLRTGGNQPQHF.